A single sample is the source of the 14 T cell receptor beta chains below, sequenced in a study of patients and donors after allogeneic stem cell transplantation. MiXCR, run by TCRdb on the RT-PCR reads, gives a single entry per CDR3 protein. Altogether 150,000 to 200,000 distinct CDR3 sequences are present, 20% to 25% being singletons, with the ten largest covering 25% to 30%. The sequenced sample was blood, either unsorted or a sorted T cell fraction (not recorded which). The receptors were gathered from a human donor who was either an allogeneic HSCT recipient or a stem cell or donor lymphocyte infusion donor (not recorded which). It is not recorded whose cells these are; they may come from a transplant donor.

This clonotype was observed many times. The CDR3 nucleotides are TGTGCCAGCAGTACCCTTGGCGGGGACACTGAAGCTTTCTTT. Protein: CASSTLGGDTEAFF. The chain employs TRBV6-2 or TRBV6-3 and TRBJ1-1; D is uncertain. V shed 5 bases and J shed 3 bases, with 13 bases lying between them. Germline V lookup: CDR1 MNHEY, CDR2 SVGEGT. The CDR3 sequence is 14 residues long.

This clonotype has a handful of counts. The chain employs TRBV10-3 and TRBJ2-2; D gene ambiguous. Deletions cut 3 bases from V and 4 bases from J, with 12 bases between. CDR1 and CDR2 (germline): ENHRY, SYGVKD. The CDR3 is made up of 15 amino acids. CDR3 nucleotide sequence: TGTGCCATCAGTGATTCCGTCTCGAGCACCGGGGAGCTGTTTTTT. This translates into CAISDSVSSTGELFF.

This chain links TRBV20-1 with TRBJ2-7, with TRBD2 matching 11 bases. V gave up 1 base and J gave up 1 base; unmatched junction bases: 6. From germline, CDR1 is DFQATT and CDR2 SNEGSKA (reference sequence). The CDR3 length is 16 residues. The CDR3 nucleotides are TGCAGTGCTAGAGTCCCGACTAGCGGGGATTCCTACGAGCAGTACTTC. Its protein is CSARVPTSGDSYEQYF.

This chain joins TRBV21-1 and TRBJ1-3; the table names TRBD1, a call not compared with the DNA. TRBV21-1 is reported as a pseudogene. CDR3 length equals 16 residues. CDR3 protein: CASGKDQGFSGNTIYF. The CDR3 bases are TGTGCCAGCGGCAAAGATCAGGGGTTCTCTGGAAACACCATATATTTT.

This clonotype was observed a handful of times. The J gene is TRBJ2-2, the V gene TRBV3-1; D remains ambiguous. The V end lost 0 bases, the J end lost 6 bases, and 8 bases lay between the germline ends. Germline V gene lookup returns CDR1 LGHDT and CDR2 YNNKEL (reference sequence). The CDR3 has 14 residues. The CDR3 here is CASSQDPGPGELFF. The CDR3 nucleotides are TGTGCCAGCAGCCAAGATCCCGGACCCGGGGAGCTGTTTTTT.

This clonotype was seen more than once but under ten times. The rearrangement joins TRBV5-1 to TRBJ1-2; tentative D call: TRBD1 (5 bases). Between the trimmed V and J ends, which lost 4 bases and 0 bases, there was a span of 13 bases. Germline V CDR1 and CDR2: SGHRS, YFSETQ. The CDR3 length is 15 residues. CDR3 protein: CASSRTGHPNYGYTF. The CDR3 region has the DNA TGCGCCAGCAGCCGAACAGGTCACCCTAACTATGGCTACACCTTC.

The V gene is TRBV27, the J gene TRBJ2-5; no definite D call. V lost 0 bases to trimming and J lost 7 bases, with 9 bases between them. The germline gives CDR1 MNHEY, CDR2 SMNVEV (reference sequence). The CDR3 length is 13 residues. The CDR3 DNA follows: TGTGCCAGCAGTTTATCCTGGTTGGGGACCCAGTACTTC. Amino acids: CASSLSWLGTQYF.

The table lists this clonotype with a few counts. This chain links TRBV5-1 with TRBJ1-1; 8 bases fit TRBD1. This CDR3 contains 18 residues. The germline CDR1 and CDR2 sequences are SGHRS and YFSETQ. V was pared by 2 bases and J by 0 bases, with 12 bases of the junction left unmatched. The CDR3 DNA is TGCGCCAGCAGCTTCTTACCCGGGACAGGAGATATGAACACTGAAGCTTTCTTT. This sequence encodes CASSFLPGTGDMNTEAFF.

The chain joins TRBV7-6 to TRBJ2-7; 7 bases match TRBD1. The CDR3 length is 16 residues. From germline, CDR1 is SGHVS and CDR2 FNYEAQ. With 0 bases clipped from V and 2 bases from J, the junction kept 7 bases outside the gene matches. CDR3 sequence reads: CASSLAKTGVPYEQYF. The CDR3 DNA is TGTGCCAGCAGCTTAGCGAAAACAGGGGTCCCCTACGAGCAGTACTTC.

V gene TRBV7-6 combines with J gene TRBJ1-1, with D perhaps matching TRBD1 (5 bases). Trimming cost V 6 bases and J 4 bases, with 18 bases left between them. CDR3 length: 15 residues. CDR1 is SGHVS, CDR2 FNYEAQ, per germline. CDR3 residues: CASSSEWGVVTEAFF. DNA for the CDR3: TGTGCCAGCAGTTCCGAGTGGGGGGTGGTCACTGAAGCTTTCTTT.

The table lists this clonotype with a few counts. The chain links TRBV7-3 to TRBJ1-3, with D unresolved. CDR1 SGHTA and CDR2 FQGTGA come from the germline V gene. The CDR3 is 14 amino acids. V lost 1 base, J lost 3 bases, and 7 bases lay in between. CDR3 residues: CASSLNPGGNTIYF. The CDR3 DNA sequence: TGTGCCAGCAGCTTAAACCCGGGTGGAAACACCATATATTTT.

The rearrangement uses TRBV11-2 and TRBJ2-1, with D possibly TRBD2 on 5 matching bases. The V gene's germline CDR1 is SGHAT and CDR2 FQNNGV. The CDR3 length is 15 residues. Trimming cost V 5 bases and J 5 bases, with 16 bases left between them. The CDR3 sequence: CASSLGEPDDNEQFF. The CDR3 DNA is TGTGCCAGCAGCCTCGGGGAACCGGACGACAATGAGCAGTTCTTC.

This clonotype came up a few times. This chain joins TRBV5-1 and TRBJ1-2; no clear D gene. The length of the CDR3 is 14 residues. Between the trimmed V and J ends, which lost 0 bases and 8 bases, there was a span of 14 bases. Germline CDR1 and CDR2: SGHRS and YFSETQ. The CDR3 DNA reads as TGCGCCAGCAGCTTGGTAGCAGGTGTCTCCGGCTACACCTTC. Protein sequence: CASSLVAGVSGYTF.

The chain combines TRBV24-1 with TRBJ1-5, with D hard to call. The CDR3 runs 17 residues. The germline V gene has CDR1 KGHDR and CDR2 SFDVKD. The V end was cut by 3 bases, the J end by 0 bases, with 14 bases between. The CDR3: CATSDGRARTSNQPQHF. In DNA, the CDR3 is TGTGCCACCAGTGATGGACGAGCTCGAACTAGCAATCAGCCCCAGCATTTT.